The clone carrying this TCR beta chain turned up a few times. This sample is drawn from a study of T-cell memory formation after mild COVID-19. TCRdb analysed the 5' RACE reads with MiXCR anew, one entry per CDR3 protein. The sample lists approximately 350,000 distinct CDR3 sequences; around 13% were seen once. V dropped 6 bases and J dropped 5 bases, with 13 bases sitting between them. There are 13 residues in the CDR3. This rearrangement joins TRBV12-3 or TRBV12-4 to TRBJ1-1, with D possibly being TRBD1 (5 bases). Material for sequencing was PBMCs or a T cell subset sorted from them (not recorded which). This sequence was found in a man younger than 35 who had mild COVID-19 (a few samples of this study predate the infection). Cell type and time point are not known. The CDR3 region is CASSVQQVTEAFF. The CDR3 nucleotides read TGTGCCAGCAGCGTACAACAGGTGACTGAAGCTTTCTTT.